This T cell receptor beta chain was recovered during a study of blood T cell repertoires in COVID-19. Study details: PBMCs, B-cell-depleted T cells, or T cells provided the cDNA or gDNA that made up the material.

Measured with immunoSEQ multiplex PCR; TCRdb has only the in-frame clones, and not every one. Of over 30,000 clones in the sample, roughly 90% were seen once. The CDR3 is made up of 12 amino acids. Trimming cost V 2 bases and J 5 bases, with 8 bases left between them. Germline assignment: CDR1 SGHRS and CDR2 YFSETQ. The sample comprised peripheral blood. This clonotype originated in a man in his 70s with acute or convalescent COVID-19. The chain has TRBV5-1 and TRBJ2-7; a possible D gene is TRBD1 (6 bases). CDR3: CASSFNRDEQYF. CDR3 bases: TGCGCCAGCAGCTTTAACAGGGACGAGCAGTACTTC.